These 4 T cell receptor beta chains share one sample of origin, sequenced in a study of blood T cells in healthy people across ages. With a J-beta primer mix and a sample-barcoded 5' primer, a second PCR ran about 6 to 11 cycles. Each CDR3 protein is one row after TCRdb ran MiXCR on the 5' RACE reads. The sample includes 550,000 to 650,000 distinct CDR3 sequences, less than 35% of them seen just once. Source material: blood. The receptors come from a woman of 80 years or more in good health.

This clonotype was observed many times. The chain recombines TRBV9 with TRBJ2-3; 11 nucleotides match TRBD2. J was trimmed by 0 bases and V by 1 base; bases with no gene match: 10. Germline CDR1 reads SGDLS; CDR2 reads YYNGEE. The CDR3 has 19 amino acids. CDR3 residues: CASSVSPASGGSSTDTQYF. For the CDR3, the DNA is TGTGCCAGCAGCGTAAGTCCGGCTAGCGGGGGGTCTAGCACAGATACGCAGTATTTT.

V is TRBV18 and J is TRBJ2-2; D possibly corresponds to TRBD1 (6 bases). Trimming took 2 bases from V and 4 from J, leaving 11 bases between them. The CDR3 is 15 amino acids. Germline V gives CDR1 KGHSH, CDR2 LQKENI. CDR3 residues: CASSPTQDSTGELFF. CDR3 DNA: TGTGCCAGCTCACCAACACAGGACAGCACCGGGGAGCTGTTTTTT.

The rearrangement joins TRBV27 to TRBJ1-6; D is ambiguous. V was shortened by 8 bases and J by 4 bases, with 15 bases between the two germline ends. The germline V gene has CDR1 MNHEY and CDR2 SMNVEV (reference sequence). This CDR3 has 15 amino acids. The CDR3 nucleotides are TGTGCCAGCGGATTTACCGGGAGATATAATTCACCCCTCCACTTT. Translating it yields CASGFTGRYNSPLHF.

V gene TRBV24-1 combines with J gene TRBJ2-2; D gene unclear. The CDR3 totals 14 residues. Germline loops: CDR1 KGHDR, CDR2 SFDVKD. V was cut by 5 bases and J by 1 base, with 7 bases left in between. As DNA, the CDR3 is TGTGCCACCAGTGCGAGGCAGAACACCGGGGAGCTGTTTTTT. This sequence encodes CATSARQNTGELFF.